This record concerns one T cell receptor (beta chain) sequence. This record belongs to a study of T cell responses to AZD1222 COVID-19 vaccine. CDR1 is SQVTM, CDR2 ANQGSEA, per germline. This CDR3 spans 15 amino acids. V shed 3 bases, J shed 0 bases, and the junction held 7 bases outside the gene matches. Repertoires were generated with immunoSEQ multiplex PCR, while TCRdb's copy carries only in-frame clones and drops some. The sample records about 86,000 clones, approximately 78% being singletons. J is TRBJ2-5 and V is TRBV29-1; 7 positions match TRBD2. The receptor was isolated from an adult in good health. Sequenced material: peripheral blood, taken on day 0 of AZD1222 vaccination. CDR3 residues: CSVESSGWYQETQYF. The CDR3 nucleotides read TGCAGCGTTGAGTCTAGCGGCTGGTACCAAGAGACCCAGTACTTC.